The 26 T cell receptor beta chains reported below all come from one sample, sequenced in a study of regulatory T cells in long-lasting Graves disease. CDR3-region Arm-PCR and iRepertoire HTBI primers produced the TCR beta libraries. MiXCR, applied by TCRdb to the multiplex PCR reads, yields one record per CDR3 protein. The table shows hundreds of thousands of distinct CDR3 sequences, with 15% occurring only once. Time point: newly diagnosed GD, antithyroid drugs for less than 3 months. PBMC RNA served as the TCR library source. These data were also reused for a study on T cells in Graves' hyperthyroidism and ophthalmopathy.

Sequenced material: peripheral blood mononuclear cells (PBMCs), taken at new diagnosis, from a patient treated with antithyroid drugs. These receptors were taken from a middle-aged woman with Graves disease.

The gene calls are TRBV14 and TRBJ1-2; D unresolved. The CDR3 has 13 residues. Germline values: CDR1 SGHDN, CDR2 FVKESK. Trimming cost V 1 base and J 4 bases, with 7 bases left between them. The CDR3 is CASSQGFLYGYTF. The CDR3 DNA reads TGTGCCAGCAGCCAAGGTTTCCTCTATGGCTACACCTTC.

This clonotype was detected many times. This chain joins TRBV29-1 and TRBJ2-2, with 7 bases that match TRBD1. CDR1 is SQVTM, CDR2 ANQGSEA, per germline. Germline trimming cut 5 bases from V and 3 bases from J; bases unmatched to any gene: 6. The CDR3 sequence is 14 residues long. The CDR3 DNA sequence: TGCAGCGTTACCGGGACAGCGGACACCGGGGAGCTGTTTTTT. This gives the protein CSVTGTADTGELFF.

This clonotype was seen a handful of times. This chain joins TRBV18 and TRBJ2-5; TRBD2 agrees at 9 bases. Trimming took 8 bases from V and 5 from J; bases not matched to a gene: 6. This CDR3 is built from 13 residues. Germline CDR1 is KGHSH and CDR2 is LQKENI. CDR3 sequence reads: CASHSGSGETQYF. The CDR3 nucleotides are TGTGCCAGCCATAGCGGGAGTGGTGAGACCCAGTACTTC.

The chain uses TRBV30 and TRBJ2-7, with D possibly called TRBD1 or TRBD2 (5 bases each). With 1 base removed from V and 0 bases from J, the gap between germline ends came to 16 bases. The CDR3 is 16 amino acids. The germline CDR1 and CDR2 sequences are GTSNPN and SVGIG (reference sequence). This CDR3 reads CAWSAPIGAISYEQYF. The DNA for the CDR3 is TGTGCCTGGAGTGCCCCTATCGGGGCCATCTCCTACGAGCAGTACTTC. Together with reference TRBV30 and TRBJ2-7, the CDR3 gives the full variable domain: SQTIHQWPATLVQPVGSPLSLECTVEGTSNPNLYWYRQAAGRGLQLLFYSVGIGQISSEVPQNLSASRPQDRQFILSSKKLLLSDSGFYLCAWSAPIGAISYEQYFGPGTRLTVT.

Ten or more counts support this clonotype. The chain combines TRBV28 with TRBJ2-5; a possible D gene is TRBD2 (6 bases). The germline CDR1 and CDR2 sequences are MDHEN and SYDVKM. This CDR3 is built from 13 residues. V was pared by 2 bases and J by 7 bases, with 11 bases between. Here the CDR3 reads CASSLSGGVTQYF. The CDR3 DNA reads TGTGCCAGCAGTTTAAGTGGAGGGGTGACCCAGTACTTC.

This clonotype was recorded a few times. The CDR3 bases are TGTGCCAGCAGTTATTCTTTTCCGGGACAGCTCTCTGGAAACACCATATATTTT. Translated: CASSYSFPGQLSGNTIYF. The chain links TRBV6-2 or TRBV6-3 to TRBJ1-3; 7 bases align to TRBD1. Trimming took 3 bases from V and 0 from J; bases not matched to a gene: 11. The CDR3 has 18 amino acids. Germline CDR1 and CDR2: MNHEY and SVGEGT.

The chain couples TRBV19 to TRBJ2-2; TRBD1 might be the D (5 bases). Germline CDR1 is LNHDA and CDR2 is SQIVND (reference sequence). The CDR3 loop spans 15 amino acids. V was trimmed by 3 bases and J by 5 bases, leaving 13 bases between them. The CDR3: CASSILSGWTGELFF. The CDR3 DNA is TGTGCCAGTAGTATTTTATCAGGGTGGACCGGGGAGCTGTTTTTT.

This clonotype was counted between two and nine times. The chain employs TRBV14 and TRBJ1-1, with 7 bases aligning to TRBD1. CDR3 length equals 17 residues. In germline, CDR1 is SGHDN, CDR2 FVKESK. The ends lost 0 bases at V and 0 bases at J; junction bases unmatched: 7. The CDR3 protein is CASSQDRGLTMNTEAFF. The CDR3 DNA reads TGTGCCAGCAGCCAAGACAGGGGGTTAACTATGAACACTGAAGCTTTCTTT.

This clonotype was observed a handful of times. The chain carries TRBV30 and TRBJ1-3; D gene uncertain. Trimming cost V 8 bases and J 3 bases, with 14 bases left between them. CDR3 size: 13 residues. Germline V lookup: CDR1 GTSNPN, CDR2 SVGIG (reference sequence). The CDR3 reads CAGGFGRGNTIYF. The CDR3 DNA follows: TGTGCCGGCGGATTTGGTCGTGGAAACACCATATATTTT.

The chain uses TRBV6-4 and TRBJ2-3; D is undetermined. CDR1 is MRHNA and CDR2 is SNTAGT in the germline V gene. This CDR3 spans 14 amino acids. V dropped 3 bases and J dropped 1 base, with 8 bases sitting between them. The CDR3 is CASSDAEGTDTQYF. CDR3 in DNA: TGTGCCAGCAGTGATGCGGAAGGCACAGATACGCAGTATTTT.

This clonotype appeared many times. The chain carries TRBV28 and TRBJ2-1; weak D call: TRBD2 (6 bases). Trimming removed 5 bases from V and 3 bases from J, with 14 bases in between. This CDR3 has 15 amino acids. CDR1 MDHEN and CDR2 SYDVKM come from the germline V gene. In DNA, the CDR3 is TGTGCCAGCAGTATCTTAGCGGACCTCTACAATGAGCAGTTCTTC. This sequence encodes CASSILADLYNEQFF.

The sample holds a few counts of this clonotype. The chain uses TRBV20-1 and TRBJ2-7; TRBD2 might be the D (6 bases). CDR3 length: 13 residues. The V gene's germline CDR1 is DFQATT and CDR2 SNEGSKA (reference sequence). V was pared by 4 bases and J by 6 bases, with 16 bases between. For the CDR3, the DNA is TGCAGTGCTACCGGGACTCAAGCCCTCGAGCAGTACTTC. Amino acids: CSATGTQALEQYF.

V gene TRBV7-9 combines with J gene TRBJ1-2; 7 nucleotides align to TRBD1. The CDR3 is 15 residues long. V trimming: 7 bases; J trimming: 2 bases; junction bases outside the gene matches: 10. Germline lookup yields CDR1 SEHNR and CDR2 FQNEAQ (reference sequence). The chain's CDR3 is CASNSKPGQNYGYTF. In nucleotides, the CDR3 is TGTGCCAGCAACTCGAAACCGGGACAGAACTATGGCTACACCTTC.

This clonotype was counted many times. The rearrangement links TRBV10-3 to TRBJ2-5; D is undetermined. This CDR3 comprises 12 residues. Germline assignment: CDR1 ENHRY and CDR2 SYGVKD. Between the trimmed V and J ends, which lost 4 bases and 4 bases, there was a span of 7 bases. The CDR3 DNA reads TGTGCCATCAGTGCTGGGGTAGAGACCCAGTACTTC. Translation: CAISAGVETQYF.

This clonotype was counted many times. V usage is TRBV7-8 and J usage is TRBJ2-1, with 7 bases that match TRBD1. The ends lost 4 bases at V and 3 bases at J; junction bases unmatched: 6. Germline CDR1 SGHVS, CDR2 FQNEAQ. The CDR3 contains 15 residues. CDR3 sequence: CASSYPGQSYNEQFF. Here the CDR3 DNA reads TGTGCCAGCAGCTACCCGGGACAGAGCTACAATGAGCAGTTCTTC.

In its sample, this clonotype was seen a few times. This chain joins TRBV29-1 and TRBJ1-5; 7 bases line up with TRBD1. The germline V gene has CDR1 SQVTM and CDR2 ANQGSEA. J gave up 1 base and V 6 bases, and 6 bases lay outside the gene matches. The CDR3 length is 14 residues. In nucleotides, the CDR3 is TGCAGCGTCCTAACAGGGGCAAGCAATCAGCCCCAGCATTTT. It translates to CSVLTGASNQPQHF.

The chain is built from TRBV20-1 and TRBJ1-1, with 8 bases that match TRBD1. The V and J ends lost 6 bases and 6 bases, in that order; junction bases with no gene match: 9. This CDR3 has 13 residues. The germline CDR1 and CDR2 sequences are DFQATT and SNEGSKA (reference sequence). The CDR3 protein is CSAIYPGGPEAFF. DNA of the CDR3: TGCAGTGCCATCTACCCAGGGGGCCCTGAAGCTTTCTTT.

Many counts were recorded for this clonotype. V and J are TRBV5-8 and TRBJ1-4, with 7 bases identical to TRBD1. The CDR3 runs to 17 residues. Trimming took 4 bases from V and 0 from J; bases not matched to a gene: 9. In germline, CDR1 is SGHTS, CDR2 YDEGEE. CDR3 sequence: CASSDDRAATTNEKLFF. The CDR3 DNA reads as TGTGCCAGCAGCGACGACAGGGCCGCCACAACTAATGAAAAACTGTTTTTT.

This clonotype appeared many times. J is TRBJ2-7 and V is TRBV2; a weak D match, TRBD1 (6 bases). Trimming stripped 2 bases from V and 6 bases from J, with 11 bases between. The CDR3 totals 13 residues. Germline loops: CDR1 SNHLY, CDR2 FYNNEI. CDR3 bases: TGTGCCAGCAGTGAAACAGGGAATCGCGAGCAGTACTTC. It yields the protein CASSETGNREQYF.

This clonotype was recorded at least ten times. J is TRBJ2-2 and V is TRBV12-3 or TRBV12-4; D ambiguous. The CDR3 runs 11 residues. Trimming took 7 bases from V and 7 from J, leaving 7 bases between them. In DNA form, the CDR3 reads TGTGCCAGCACCGCCGGCGGGGAGCTGTTTTTT. Protein sequence: CASTAGGELFF.

A note on this clonotype: This may come from a read error, since a much larger clone is one base off. The rearrangement uses TRBV29-1 and TRBJ2-7; no definite D call. Germline CDR1 is SQVTM and CDR2 is ANQGSEA. There are 11 residues in the CDR3. Trimming removed 4 bases at V and 7 bases at J, with 11 bases between. CDR3 in DNA: TGCAGCGTTGGTATATACAATGAGCAGTACTTC. Encoded protein: CSVGIYNEQYF.

This chain uses TRBV11-3 with TRBJ2-1; D is perhaps TRBD2 (7 bases). Germline values: CDR1 SGHNT, CDR2 YENEEA. Trimming pared 6 bases from V and 9 bases from J, leaving 12 bases between. The CDR3 covers 12 residues. The CDR3 region is CASSGGAAEQFF. CDR3 bases: TGTGCCAGCAGTGGGGGGGCGGCTGAGCAGTTCTTC.

Concerning this clonotype: With only one base between it and a far larger clone, this is likely a read error. The chain couples TRBV2 to TRBJ2-3; 8 bases map to TRBD1. The J call may be in error: the DNA end matches TRBJ2-7 better. Germline CDR1 reads SNHLY; CDR2 reads FYNNEI. This CDR3 is 16 amino acids long. DNA for the CDR3: TGTGCCGGCAGACCATTCAGCGGACAGGGAAGGGACGAGCAGTACTTC. Translation: CAGRPFSGQGRDEQYF.

The chain joins TRBV7-9 to TRBJ2-1; 9 bases match TRBD1. With 0 bases clipped from V and 7 bases from J, the junction kept 7 bases outside the gene matches. Germline CDR1 SEHNR, CDR2 FQNEAQ (reference sequence). The CDR3 sequence is 16 residues long. The CDR3 reads CASSLATGGASNEQFF. The CDR3 DNA reads as TGTGCCAGCAGCTTAGCTACAGGGGGCGCTTCTAATGAGCAGTTCTTC.

V is TRBV6-2 or TRBV6-3 and J is TRBJ2-7, with D possibly called TRBD1 or TRBD2 (5 bases each). Per the germline V gene, CDR1 is MNHEY and CDR2 is SVGEGT. Trimming removed 7 bases at V and 3 bases at J, with 16 bases between. CDR3 size: 14 residues. The CDR3 reads CASTPGGGHYEQYF. The CDR3 coding sequence is TGTGCCAGCACCCCCGGTGGAGGACACTACGAGCAGTACTTC.

This clonotype was seen ten or more times. The chain recombines TRBV28 with TRBJ2-3, with a tentative D call TRBD2 (6 bases). The CDR3 is made up of 18 amino acids. Germline V gene sequence: CDR1 MDHEN, CDR2 SYDVKM. Trimming took off 6 bases at V and 5 bases at J, with 27 bases between the two ends. CDR3 protein: CASSHIPWGENGVDTQYF. The CDR3, as DNA: TGTGCCAGCAGCCATATCCCCTGGGGGGAAAATGGTGTAGATACGCAGTATTTT.